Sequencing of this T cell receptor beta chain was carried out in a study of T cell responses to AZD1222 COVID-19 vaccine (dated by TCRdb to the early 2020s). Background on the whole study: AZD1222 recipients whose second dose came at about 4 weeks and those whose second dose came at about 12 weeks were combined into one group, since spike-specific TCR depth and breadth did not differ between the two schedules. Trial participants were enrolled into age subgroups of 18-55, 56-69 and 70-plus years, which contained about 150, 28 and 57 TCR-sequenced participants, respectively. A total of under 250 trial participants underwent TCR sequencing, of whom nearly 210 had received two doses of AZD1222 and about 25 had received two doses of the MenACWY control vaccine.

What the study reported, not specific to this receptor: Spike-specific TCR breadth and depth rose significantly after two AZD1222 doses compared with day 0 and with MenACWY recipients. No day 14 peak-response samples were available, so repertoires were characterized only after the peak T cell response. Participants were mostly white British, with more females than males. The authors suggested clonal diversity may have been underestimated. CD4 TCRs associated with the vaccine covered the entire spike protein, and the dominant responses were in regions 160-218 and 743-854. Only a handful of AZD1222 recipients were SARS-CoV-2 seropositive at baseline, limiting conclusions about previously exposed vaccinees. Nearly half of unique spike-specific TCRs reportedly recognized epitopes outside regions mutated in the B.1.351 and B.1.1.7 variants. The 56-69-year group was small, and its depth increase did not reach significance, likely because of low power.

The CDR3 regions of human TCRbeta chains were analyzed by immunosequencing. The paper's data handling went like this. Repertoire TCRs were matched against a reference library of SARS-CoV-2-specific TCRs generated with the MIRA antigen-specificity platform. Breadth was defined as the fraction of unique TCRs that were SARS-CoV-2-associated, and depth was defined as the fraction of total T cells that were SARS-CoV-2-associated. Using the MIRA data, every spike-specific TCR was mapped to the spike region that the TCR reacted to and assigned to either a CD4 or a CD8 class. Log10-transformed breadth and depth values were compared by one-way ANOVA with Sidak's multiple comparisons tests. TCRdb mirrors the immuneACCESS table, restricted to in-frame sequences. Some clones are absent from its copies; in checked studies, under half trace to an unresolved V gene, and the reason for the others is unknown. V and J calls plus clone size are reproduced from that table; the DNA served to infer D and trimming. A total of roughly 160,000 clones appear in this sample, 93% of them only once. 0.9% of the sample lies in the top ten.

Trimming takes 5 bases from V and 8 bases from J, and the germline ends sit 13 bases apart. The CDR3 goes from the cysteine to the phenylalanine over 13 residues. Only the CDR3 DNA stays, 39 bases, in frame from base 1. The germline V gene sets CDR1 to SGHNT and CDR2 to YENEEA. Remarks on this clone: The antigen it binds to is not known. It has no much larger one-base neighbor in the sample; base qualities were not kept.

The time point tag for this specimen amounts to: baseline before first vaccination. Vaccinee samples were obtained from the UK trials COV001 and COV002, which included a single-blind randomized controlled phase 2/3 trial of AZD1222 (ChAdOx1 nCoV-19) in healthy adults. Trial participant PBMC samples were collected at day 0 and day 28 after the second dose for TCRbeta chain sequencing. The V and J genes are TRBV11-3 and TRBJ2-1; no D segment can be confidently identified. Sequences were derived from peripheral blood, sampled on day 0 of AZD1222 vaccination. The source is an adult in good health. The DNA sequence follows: TGTGCCAGCAGCCCATCTTCGGCATATGAGCAGTTCTTC. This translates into CASSPSSAYEQFF.